The 25 T cell receptor beta chains presented below share a single source sample, sequenced in a study of shared clonotypes between healthy human individuals. It was CD45RO-negative cells, positively selected for CCR7, that made up naive CD8 cells, with terminally differentiated effector memory CD45RA+ cells excluded. Profiled with immunoSEQ multiplex PCR; TCRdb holds only in-frame clones, not every one. The repertoire holds some 800,000 clones, with 80% to 95% as singletons. Specimen: naive CD8+ T cells sorted from blood. The receptor set was obtained from a young man in good health.

The chain couples TRBV27 to TRBJ2-7; the D gene is possibly TRBD2 (6 bases). Per germline, CDR1 MNHEY and CDR2 SMNVEV (reference sequence). The CDR3 loop spans 16 amino acids. Trimming left V 0 bases short and J 1 base short, with 13 bases between. CDR3 DNA sequence: TGTGCCAGCAGTTTATCGAACGGGAGAGGGTCCTACGAGCAGTACTTC. Translating gives CASSLSNGRGSYEQYF.

The chain uses TRBV7-3 and TRBJ1-1; D is perhaps TRBD1 (5 bases). CDR3 length: 13 amino acids. Germline CDR1 is SGHTA and CDR2 is FQGTGA. V dropped 5 bases and J dropped 3 bases, with 10 bases sitting between them. The CDR3 DNA is TGTGCCAGCAGCAAAAAAGGGGACACTGAAGCTTTCTTT. Residues: CASSKKGDTEAFF.

The chain recombines TRBV11-2 with TRBJ2-3; D is ambiguous. V shed 5 bases and J shed 3 bases, with 18 bases lying between them. The CDR3 extends over 16 amino acids. Germline V gives CDR1 SGHAT, CDR2 FQNNGV. The CDR3 is CASSPAISAFTDTQYF. The CDR3 region has the DNA TGTGCCAGCAGCCCCGCGATCTCAGCTTTTACAGATACGCAGTATTTT. Supplemented by reference TRBV11-2 and TRBJ2-3, the full variable domain reads EAGVAQSPRYKIIEKRQSVAFWCNPISGHATLYWYQQILGQGPKLLIQFQNNGVVDDSQLPKDRFSAERLKGVDSTLKIQPAKLEDSAVYLCASSPAISAFTDTQYFGPGTRLTVL.

This clone was observed once. The V and J genes are TRBV7-9 and TRBJ2-3; D possibly corresponds to TRBD1 (5 bases). CDR3 length: 14 amino acids. V was cut by 3 bases and J by 3 bases, with 10 bases left in between. The V gene's germline CDR1 is SEHNR and CDR2 FQNEAQ (reference sequence). The DNA for the CDR3 is TGTGCCAGCAGCTTGGGCAGGGTGACAGATACGCAGTATTTT. This gives the protein CASSLGRVTDTQYF. The full variable domain, completed using reference TRBV7-9 and TRBJ2-3, is DTGVSQNPRHKITKRGQNVTFRCDPISEHNRLYWYRQTLGQGPEFLTYFQNEAQLEKSRLLSDRFSAERPKGSFSTLEIQRTEQGDSAMYLCASSLGRVTDTQYFGPGTRLTVL.

The chain combines TRBV27 with TRBJ2-1; the match to TRBD2 covers 7 bases. Losses at the gene ends were 8 bases for V and 4 bases for J; bases not matched to a gene: 5. The CDR3 is 13 amino acids. Germline-derived CDR1 and CDR2 are MNHEY and SMNVEV (reference sequence). The CDR3 DNA follows: TGTGCCAGCGCTCTAGCGGAGTACAATGAGCAGTTCTTC. Translated: CASALAEYNEQFF.

V is TRBV29-1 and J is TRBJ2-1; 7 bases map to TRBD1. The V gene's germline CDR1 is SQVTM and CDR2 ANQGSEA. The trim removed 4 bases at V and 2 bases at J, leaving 11 bases unmatched. There are 16 residues in the CDR3. The CDR3 DNA reads as TGCAGCGTTGTAGGGTCCATGGGACAGCCCTACAATGAGCAGTTCTTC. This encodes CSVVGSMGQPYNEQFF.

This rearrangement joins TRBV11-2 to TRBJ1-4; D is undetermined. Germline CDR1 reads SGHAT; CDR2 reads FQNNGV. Trimming stripped 8 bases from V and 0 bases from J, with 4 bases between. The CDR3 is 12 amino acids. The CDR3 spells CASGTTNEKLFF. CDR3 sequence (DNA): TGTGCCAGCGGGACAACTAATGAAAAACTGTTTTTT.

The rearrangement uses TRBV27 and TRBJ1-1; D is perhaps TRBD1 (5 bases). V lost 2 bases and J lost 5, with 12 bases in between. Germline lookup yields CDR1 MNHEY and CDR2 SMNVEV (reference sequence). This CDR3 has 14 residues. CDR3 region: CASSLGGRWTEAFF. The CDR3 DNA reads as TGTGCCAGCAGTTTAGGGGGGAGGTGGACTGAAGCTTTCTTT.

V gene TRBV10-3 combines with J gene TRBJ2-7, with D perhaps matching TRBD2 (6 bases). Germline CDR1 reads ENHRY; CDR2 reads SYGVKD. V lost 7 bases and J 4 bases, leaving 8 bases between the germline ends. The CDR3 length is 11 residues. The chain's CDR3 is CAIKEGYEQYF. The CDR3 nucleotides read TGTGCCATCAAGGAGGGGTACGAGCAGTACTTC.

This sequence joins TRBV7-9 and TRBJ2-6, with 8 bases lining up with TRBD1. The CDR3 has 19 residues. The germline CDR1 and CDR2 sequences are SEHNR and FQNEAQ (reference sequence). Trimming at V came to 5 bases and at J to 0 bases, leaving 12 bases not matched to a gene. The CDR3, as DNA: TGTGCCAGCAGCCGAGCTAAGGGACAGGCGCACTCTGGGGCCAACGTCCTGACTTTC. Translation gives CASSRAKGQAHSGANVLTF.

This rearrangement joins TRBV7-2 to TRBJ2-7, with no clear D. CDR1 SGHTA and CDR2 FQGNSA come from the germline V gene. This CDR3 is 12 amino acids long. V was cut by 1 base and J by 5 bases, with 6 bases left in between. The CDR3 coding sequence is TGTGCCAGCAGCTTAGAATATGACGAGCAGTACTTC. It codes for CASSLEYDEQYF. The whole variable domain, remainder taken from reference TRBV7-2 and TRBJ2-7, is GAGVSQSPSNKVTEKGKDVELRCDPISGHTALYWYRQSLGQGLEFLIYFQGNSAPDKSGLPSDRFSAERTGGSVSTLTIQRTQQEDSAVYLCASSLEYDEQYFGPGTRLTVT.

CDR3: CASGRELFF. The DNA for the CDR3 is TGTGCCAGCGGCCGGGAGCTGTTTTTT. The chain is built from TRBV7-9 and TRBJ2-2; D uncertain. CDR3 length: 9 amino acids. V was cut by 8 bases and J by 9 bases, with 4 bases left in between. Germline assignment: CDR1 SEHNR and CDR2 FQNEAQ (reference sequence).

This chain connects TRBV15 to TRBJ2-7, with 8 bases lining up with TRBD1. V was clipped by 3 bases and J by 2 bases; unmatched bases: 6. CDR3 length: 15 residues. CDR1 LNHNV and CDR2 YYDKDF come from the germline V gene (reference sequence). The CDR3 bases are TGTGCCACCAGCAGGCGGACAGGGATGACCTACGAGCAGTACTTC. This encodes CATSRRTGMTYEQYF.

This chain connects TRBV7-6 to TRBJ2-7; 13 positions agree with TRBD2. Trimming took 3 bases from V and 5 from J; bases not matched to a gene: 7. CDR1 and CDR2 (germline): SGHVS, FNYEAQ. The CDR3 contains 16 residues. The CDR3 region is CASSFTSGRAKNEQYF. The CDR3 DNA reads TGTGCCAGCAGCTTCACTAGCGGGAGGGCCAAGAACGAGCAGTACTTC.

The sample holds one count of this clone. This chain links TRBV9 with TRBJ2-3; 8 positions agree with TRBD2. CDR1 is SGDLS, CDR2 YYNGEE, per germline. CDR3 length equals 16 residues. V gave up 0 bases and J gave up 4 bases; unmatched junction bases: 7. The CDR3 coding sequence is TGTGCCAGCAGCGTAGGGGTTAGCGGGACGCCAGATACGCAGTATTTT. Translation gives CASSVGVSGTPDTQYF.

The chain links TRBV12-2 to TRBJ2-7; the table's D gene call, TRBD1, was not cross checked with the DNA. TRBV12-2 is reported as a pseudogene. CDR3 length equals 19 residues. CDR3 bases: TGTGCAAGTCGCTTAGTCGGCCTGGACCCGGGACAGGGCTTTTACGAGCAGTACTTC. This codes for CASRLVGLDPGQGFYEQYF.

This rearrangement joins TRBV5-1 to TRBJ2-3, with TRBD2 identical over 9 bases. Trimming cost V 3 bases and J 4 bases; bases outside gene matches: 6. Germline assignment: CDR1 SGHRS and CDR2 YFSETQ. The CDR3 spans 15 residues. CDR3 in DNA: TGCGCCAGCAGCTGGTCTAGCGGGGAGGCAGATACGCAGTATTTT. Protein sequence: CASSWSSGEADTQYF. The variable domain in full, completed from reference TRBV5-1 and TRBJ2-3, reads KAGVTQTPRYLIKTRGQQVTLSCSPISGHRSVSWYQQTPGQGLQFLFEYFSETQRNKGNFPGRFSGRQFSNSRSEMNVSTLELGDSALYLCASSWSSGEADTQYFGPGTRLTVL.

The chain carries TRBV4-1 and TRBJ1-1; unclear D gene. Germline CDR1 MGHRA, CDR2 YSYEKL. The CDR3 runs to 15 residues. The germline V and J ends were trimmed by 0 bases and 4 bases, with 12 bases remaining between them. The CDR3 is CASSQDRTWGTEAFF. The CDR3 DNA sequence: TGCGCCAGCAGCCAAGACCGAACATGGGGCACTGAAGCTTTCTTT.

This clone was counted once. This chain uses TRBV7-9 with TRBJ2-5; tentatively, D is TRBD1 or TRBD2 (5 bases each). CDR1 and CDR2 (germline): SEHNR, FQNEAQ (reference sequence). CDR3 size: 15 residues. V lost 4 bases and J lost 3, with 15 bases in between. For the CDR3, the DNA is TGTGCCAGCAGCTCCGTCGGAGAGGGGAAAGAGACCCAGTACTTC. It translates to CASSSVGEGKETQYF.

The chain recombines TRBV15 with TRBJ2-5; D might be TRBD2 (5 bases). This CDR3 contains 16 residues. Deletions cut 0 bases from V and 4 bases from J, with 15 bases between. CDR1 LNHNV and CDR2 YYDKDF come from the germline V gene (reference sequence). CDR3 in DNA: TGTGCCACCAGCAGAGATCTTGGTGGGAGCTTAGAGACCCAGTACTTC. Translated, it gives CATSRDLGGSLETQYF.

The table lists this clone with many counts. V is TRBV28 and J is TRBJ2-6; D call uncertain. Germline-derived CDR1 and CDR2 are MDHEN and SYDVKM. The CDR3 sequence is 17 residues long. V dropped 4 bases and J dropped 0 bases, with 13 bases sitting between them. The CDR3 DNA follows: TGTGCCAGCAGTTCACCGACTGCTACCTCTGGGGCCAACGTCCTGACTTTC. It codes for CASSSPTATSGANVLTF.

The CDR3 loop is CASSVAAAVSYEQYF. CDR3 coding DNA: TGTGCCAGCAGCGTAGCGGCGGCAGTCTCCTACGAGCAGTACTTC. J is TRBJ2-7 and V is TRBV9, with D unresolved. The CDR3 consists of 15 residues. Trimming took off 0 bases at V and 0 bases at J, with 10 bases between the two ends. CDR1 is SGDLS and CDR2 is YYNGEE in the germline V gene.

The chain couples TRBV27 to TRBJ2-7; 10 bases line up with TRBD2. Germline V gives CDR1 MNHEY, CDR2 SMNVEV (reference sequence). The CDR3 consists of 15 residues. The V gene end was trimmed by 5 bases and the J gene end by 5 bases; junction bases not matched to a gene: 9. DNA of the CDR3: TGTGCCAGCAGTCCCCTCCCTAGCGGGAGCGACGAGCAGTACTTC. It yields the protein CASSPLPSGSDEQYF.

V and J are TRBV7-8 and TRBJ2-3; 11 bases line up with TRBD2. The length of the CDR3 is 16 residues. Per germline, CDR1 SGHVS and CDR2 FQNEAQ. V shed 5 bases and J 0 bases; nucleotides not matched to a gene: 4. CDR3 coding DNA: TGTGCCAGCAGCCTTTGGACTAGCGGGAGCACAGATACGCAGTATTTT. It codes for CASSLWTSGSTDTQYF.

This clone has more than one count but fewer than ten. V is TRBV5-4 and J is TRBJ1-1, with a weak D call TRBD1 (5 bases). There are 12 residues in the CDR3. Germline-derived CDR1 and CDR2 are SGHNT and YYREEE (reference sequence). The V end lost 4 bases, the J end lost 7 bases, and 11 bases lay between the germline ends. The DNA of the CDR3 is TGTGCCAGCAGCCTGGCGGGGGGTGAAGCTTTCTTT. Translation: CASSLAGGEAFF.